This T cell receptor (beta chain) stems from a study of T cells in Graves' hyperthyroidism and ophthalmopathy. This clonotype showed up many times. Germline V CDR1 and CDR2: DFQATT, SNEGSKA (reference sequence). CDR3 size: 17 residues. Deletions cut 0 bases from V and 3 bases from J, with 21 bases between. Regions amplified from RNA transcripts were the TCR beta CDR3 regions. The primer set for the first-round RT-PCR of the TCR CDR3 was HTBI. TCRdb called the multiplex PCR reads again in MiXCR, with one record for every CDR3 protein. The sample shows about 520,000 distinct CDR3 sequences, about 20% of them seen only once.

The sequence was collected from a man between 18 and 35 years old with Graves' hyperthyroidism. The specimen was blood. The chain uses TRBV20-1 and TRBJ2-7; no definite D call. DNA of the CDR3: TGCAGTGCTAGAGAGCGGTATAACGCCCGAGAAGGCTACGAGCAGTACTTC. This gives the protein CSARERYNAREGYEQYF.